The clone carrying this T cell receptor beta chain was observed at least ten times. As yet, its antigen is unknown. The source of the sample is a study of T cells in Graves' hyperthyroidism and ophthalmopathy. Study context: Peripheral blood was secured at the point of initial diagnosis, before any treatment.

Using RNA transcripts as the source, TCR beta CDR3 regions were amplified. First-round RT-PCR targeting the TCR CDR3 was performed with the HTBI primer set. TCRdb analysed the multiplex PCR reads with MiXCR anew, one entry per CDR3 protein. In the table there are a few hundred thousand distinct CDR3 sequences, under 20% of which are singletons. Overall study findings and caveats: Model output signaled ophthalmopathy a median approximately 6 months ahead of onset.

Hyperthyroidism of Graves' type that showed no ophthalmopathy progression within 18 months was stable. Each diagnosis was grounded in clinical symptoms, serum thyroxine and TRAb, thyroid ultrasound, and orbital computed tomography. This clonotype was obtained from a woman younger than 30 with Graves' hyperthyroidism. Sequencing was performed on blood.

CDR3 sequence: CSATDRTNYGYTF. DNA for the CDR3: TGCAGTGCTACGGACAGGACTAACTATGGCTACACCTTC. The chain has TRBV20-1 and TRBJ1-2, with 7 bases matching TRBD1. CDR3 length: 13 residues. V trimming: 4 bases; J trimming: 0 bases; junction bases outside the gene matches: 2. CDR1 is DFQATT, CDR2 SNEGSKA, per germline (reference sequence).